This T cell receptor (beta chain) derives from a study of blood T cell repertoires in COVID-19. About the study: Acute and convalescent COVID-19 specimens originated in the United States, Italy and Spain. T cells, B-cell-depleted T cells, or PBMCs provided the cDNA or gDNA that served as material.

The CDR3 is made up of 15 amino acids. V shed 2 bases and J 6 bases; nucleotides not matched to a gene: 3. Per germline, CDR1 LNHDA and CDR2 SQIVND (reference sequence). As handled by the study authors: Estimated nucleated cell counts came from reference gene primer amplification. Profiling relied on immunoSEQ multiplex PCR, and the TCRdb table lists in-frame clones only, not all of them. The V and J calls and the clone size are those of that table, but D and trimming were determined from the DNA. The sample shows more than 90,000 clones, around 81% of them seen only once. The V gene is TRBV19, the J gene TRBJ1-6, with TRBD1 identical over 8 bases. Sequenced material: peripheral blood. This clonotype originated in a man in his fifties or sixties with acute or convalescent COVID-19. In DNA form, the CDR3 reads TGTGCCAGTAGTATACGACAGGGGATTAATTCACCCCTCCACTTT. This sequence encodes CASSIRQGINSPLHF.